A selection of T cell receptor beta chains follows, all from one sample in a study of blood T cell repertoires in COVID-19. Assay used: immunoSEQ multiplex PCR; TCRdb lists only in-frame clones, some missing. Here the sample spans 140,000 or so clones, more than 75% being singletons. Sequencing used peripheral blood. These TCRs come from a human donor in a cohort sampled during active COVID-19. The CDR3 runs from the conserved cysteine through the conserved F or W. The D gene is left open where the match is weak. Some rows have no size entry. The others give once, few or many, or a class for an expanded clone.

cdr3_length d_call clone_size j_call v_call cdr3_nt cdr3_aa
12 NA NA TRBJ1-6 TRBV5-1 TGCGCCAGCAAACAGGGAAATTCACCCCTCCACTTT CASKQGNSPLHF
13 NA few TRBJ1-6 TRBV7-3 TGTGCCAGCAGCTTAGGGGGGGTTTCACCCCTCCACTTT CASSLGGVSPLHF
15 TRBD1 NA TRBJ2-2 TRBV5-5 TGTGCCAGCAGTTGGACAGGGGGGGAAACCGGGGAGCTGTTTTTT CASSWTGGETGELFF
13 NA NA TRBJ2-1 TRBV28 TGTGCCAGCACCTACACCCCCCCAGGTGAGCAGTTCTTC CASTYTPPGEQFF
13 NA NA TRBJ1-1 TRBV4-1 TGCGCCAGCAGCCAAGGGAGAAACACTGAAGCTTTCTTT CASSQGRNTEAFF
15 TRBD1 NA TRBJ2-2 TRBV28 TGTGCCACCAAGGTCGGGACAGTTAACACCGGGGAGCTGTTTTTT CATKVGTVNTGELFF
11 NA once TRBJ2-2 TRBV5-1 TGCGCCAGCAGCTTGAACTGGGAGCTGTTTTTT CASSLNWELFF
14 NA NA TRBJ2-2 TRBV14 TGTGCCAGCAGCCAATTGACAAACACCGGGGAGCTGTTTTTT CASSQLTNTGELFF
16 TRBD2 NA TRBJ2-7 TRBV18 TGTGCCAGCTCACCACGTCGGGGGGGTAGCTCCTACGAGCAGTACTTC CASSPRRGGSSYEQYF
15 TRBD1 NA TRBJ1-5 TRBV30 TGTGCCTGGAGTGGCGGTCCAGGGGGGAATCAGCCCCAGCATTTT CAWSGGPGGNQPQHF
13 NA NA TRBJ1-2 TRBV24-1 TGTGCCACCAGTGAAAGGGGGAACTATGGCTACACCTTC CATSERGNYGYTF
14 NA once TRBJ1-1 TRBV2 TGTGCCAGCAGTCTACAGGGTGTTGGGACTGAAGCTTTCTTT CASSLQGVGTEAFF
15 NA once TRBJ2-4 TRBV10-2 TGCGCCAGCAGTGAGAGTGGACTAGCCAAAAACATTCAGTACTTC CASSESGLAKNIQYF
16 TRBD2 NA TRBJ2-1 TRBV10-3 TGTGCCATCAGTGAGTCGCGGAGCGGGGCCTACAATGAGCAGTTCTTC CAISESRSGAYNEQFF
14 NA once TRBJ2-2 TRBV28 TGTGCCAGCAGTTCCTACAGATTCACCGGGGAGCTGTTTTTT CASSSYRFTGELFF
14 NA few TRBJ1-6 TRBV5-1 TGCGCCAGCAGTTCGACAGGCGATGGTTCACCCCTCCACTTT CASSSTGDGSPLHF
15 NA NA TRBJ1-6 TRBV18 TGTGCCAGCTCACCAATCTGGACTGATAATTCACCCCTCCACTTT CASSPIWTDNSPLHF
14 NA NA TRBJ2-2 TRBV5-1 TGCGCCAGCAGCACAAGCTCCCAGGTAGGGGAGCTGTTTTTT CASSTSSQVGELFF
20 TRBD2 NA TRBJ2-3 TRBV3-1/TRBV3-2 TGTGCCAGCAGCCAAGAAGTTGGACTAGCGGGGGGGCTGAGCACAGATACGCAGTATTTT CASSQEVGLAGGLSTDTQYF
16 TRBD2 NA TRBJ2-6 TRBV6-2/TRBV6-3 TGTGCCAGCAGTCAATCGGGGGGCTCTGGGGCCAACGTCCTGACTTTC CASSQSGGSGANVLTF
16 TRBD1 NA TRBJ1-2 TRBV6-4 TGTGCCAGCAGTCCCGCCCCGACAGGGGTCACCTATGGCTACACCTTC CASSPAPTGVTYGYTF
13 NA NA TRBJ1-6 TRBV6-4 TGTGCCAGCAGCTTACAGGGTGATTCACCCCTCCACTTT CASSLQGDSPLHF
13 NA once TRBJ2-2 TRBV2 TGTGCCAGCAGTGCGGGGAAGGCCGGGGAGCTGTTTTTT CASSAGKAGELFF
15 TRBD1 NA TRBJ1-1 TRBV7-3 TGTGCCAGCAGCGCACAGGGACAGGGGGTCACTGAAGCTTTCTTT CASSAQGQGVTEAFF
14 NA NA TRBJ1-6 TRBV7-3 TGTGCCAGCAGTTACGGCAGGGGTAATTCACCCCTCCACTTT CASSYGRGNSPLHF
13 NA NA TRBJ1-1 TRBV29-1 TGCAGCGTTGGACAGCGCATGAACACTGAAGCTTTCTTT CSVGQRMNTEAFF
16 TRBD2 NA TRBJ2-6 TRBV28 TGTGCCAGCAGCCCCCCCGGACTAGCTGGGGCCAACGTCCTGACTTTC CASSPPGLAGANVLTF
15 TRBD2 once TRBJ2-3 TRBV14 TGTGCCAGCAGCCGACTAGCAGATACCACAGATACGCAGTATTTT CASSRLADTTDTQYF
15 TRBD1 NA TRBJ1-4 TRBV6-6 TGTGCCAGCAGTTACTCGGGACAGGGTAATGAAAAACTGTTTTTT CASSYSGQGNEKLFF
15 TRBD1 NA TRBJ1-5 TRBV5-8 TGTGCCAGCAGCCCCGGGACAGGGGGCAATCAGCCCCAGCATTTT CASSPGTGGNQPQHF
13 TRBD1 NA TRBJ1-2 TRBV5-1 TGCGCCAGCAGCCTTGGGACAGGGGTTGGCTACACCTTC CASSLGTGVGYTF
18 TRBD2 once TRBJ2-1 TRBV30 TGTGCCTGGAGGTCGTTAGCGGGGGGGCCCGGCTCCTACAATGAGCAGTTCTTC CAWRSLAGGPGSYNEQFF
15 NA NA TRBJ1-1 TRBV28 TGTGCCAGCAGTTTGTTTTGGACAGAGAACACTGAAGCTTTCTTT CASSLFWTENTEAFF
18 TRBD2 NA TRBJ2-1 TRBV24-1 TGTGCCACCAGTGATTTAGGTAGCGGGGGCTCTCTATACAATGAGCAGTTCTTC CATSDLGSGGSLYNEQFF
14 TRBD2 NA TRBJ2-7 TRBV7-2 TGTGCCAGCGATGCGTCGGGGGGAAACTACGAGCAGTACTTC CASDASGGNYEQYF
18 TRBD1 NA TRBJ1-5 TRBV19 TGTGCCAGTAGTATTATTGGCCCCGCAGGGGGGAGCAATCAGCCCCAGCATTTT CASSIIGPAGGSNQPQHF
18 NA NA TRBJ2-6 TRBV9 TGTGCCAGCAGCGTAGAGGGGATTAGGAGCTCTGGGGCCAACGTCCTGACTTTC CASSVEGIRSSGANVLTF
14 NA once TRBJ1-1 TRBV30 TGTGCCTGGAGTGTCACTTCGGGTAGCACTGAAGCTTTCTTT CAWSVTSGSTEAFF
18 TRBD2 NA TRBJ2-3 TRBV9 TGTGCCAGCAGCGCCAACACAGGGGCGGGAGGGCTCACAGATACGCAGTATTTT CASSANTGAGGLTDTQYF
14 NA NA TRBJ2-3 TRBV3-1/TRBV3-2 TGTGCCAGCAGCCAAGATTTCAGAACAGATACGCAGTATTTT CASSQDFRTDTQYF